This TCR beta chain emerged from a study of T-cell reconstitution after alpha-beta-depleted transplantation in children (dated by TCRdb to about 2016). With regard to the full study: The study quantitatively tracked T-cell immune reconstitution after TCRalphabeta/CD19-depleted allogeneic hematopoietic cell transplantation in children using TCR repertoire profiling.

Note on this clonotype: Its antigen specificity is not known. Per-base qualities were not stored, and no clone one base away is much larger.

The library was prepared using PCR. TCRdb records Illumina HiSeq 2500 as the sequencer. Molecular barcoding was employed in the preparation of TCR libraries, with unique molecular identifiers being used to normalize TCRbeta repertoire quantification. Through fastp at Q25 and MiXCR, TCRdb rebuilt clones from the public reads, retaining in-frame beta chains. Rows are combined by CDR3 protein, so each entry shows the most common genes and DNA. Here the sample has 90,000 to 100,000 distinct CDR3 sequences; roughly a quarter occur a single time. The ten largest account for around 21% of the sample. The paper's findings and limits, for the study overall: The frequencies of hyperexpanded clones fell over the following months, and after one year, T-cell counts and TCRbeta diversity were mostly attributed to newly produced T cells. In some patients, the high TCRbeta diversity seen at day 60 was put down to recipient T cells and intrathymic progenitors that had survived conditioning. The apparently early recovery of alphabetaT-cell counts about two months after transplant reportedly depended on only several hundred rapidly expanded clones that came from non-depleted graft cells.

The treatment or condition label here, explained by the study, means: allogeneic hematopoietic cell transplantation with graft depleted of TCRalphabeta T cells and CD19 B cells. The children who served as transplant recipients had been given grafts of TCRalphabeta/CD19-depleted allogeneic hematopoietic cells. Trimming at the junction amounts to 1 base on V and 2 bases on J, and the germline ends lie 6 bases apart. In the germline V gene (reference sequence), CDR1 corresponds to DFQATT and CDR2 to SNEGSKA. The CDR3 starts with the cysteine, ends with the phenylalanine, and has 13 residues. The sequence is cut down to CDR3 DNA, 39 bases in frame from base 1.

The receptor chain draws on TRBV20-1 and TRBJ2-1, with the D gene uncertain. Sequenced material: PBMCs, taken before TCRalphabeta/CD19-depleted stem cell transplant. This clonotype was sampled from a boy under 10 years old with acute lymphoblastic leukemia, due to receive a stem cell transplant. This receptor carries the CDR3 CSARGATYNEQFF. The DNA reads as follows: TGCAGTGCTAGAGGGGCCACCTACAATGAGCAGTTCTTC.